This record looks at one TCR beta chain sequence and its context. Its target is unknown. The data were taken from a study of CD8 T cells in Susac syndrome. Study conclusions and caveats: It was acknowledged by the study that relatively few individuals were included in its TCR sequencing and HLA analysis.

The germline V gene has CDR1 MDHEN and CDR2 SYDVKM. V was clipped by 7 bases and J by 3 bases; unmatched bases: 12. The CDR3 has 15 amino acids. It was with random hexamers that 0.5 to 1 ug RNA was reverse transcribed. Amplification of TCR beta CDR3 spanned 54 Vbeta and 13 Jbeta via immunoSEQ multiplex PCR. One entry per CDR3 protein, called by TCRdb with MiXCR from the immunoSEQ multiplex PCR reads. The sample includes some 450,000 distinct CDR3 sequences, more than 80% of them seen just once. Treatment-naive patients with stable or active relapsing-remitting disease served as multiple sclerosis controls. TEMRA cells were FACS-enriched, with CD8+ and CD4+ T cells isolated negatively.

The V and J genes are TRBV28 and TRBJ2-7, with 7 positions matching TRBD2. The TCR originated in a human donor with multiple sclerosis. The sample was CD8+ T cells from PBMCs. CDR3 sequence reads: CASKLAGQINYEQYF. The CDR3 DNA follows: TGTGCCAGCAAATTAGCGGGTCAGATAAACTACGAGCAGTACTTC.